A single T cell receptor (beta chain) is shown here with its context. This sample was taken from a study of blood T cell repertoires in COVID-19. The wider study: Sites in the United States, Italy and Spain provided acute and convalescent COVID-19 samples. In each case, the material was cDNA or gDNA derived from T cells, B-cell-depleted T cells, or PBMCs.

CDR1 and CDR2 from the germline V gene are LNHDA and SQIVND (reference sequence). This CDR3 is 16 amino acids long. Trimming left V 5 bases short and J 8 bases short, with 19 bases between. Per the original data handling: Reference gene primers were amplified, and this amplification served to estimate nucleated cell counts. The data were produced by immunoSEQ multiplex PCR, yet TCRdb's version contains in-frame clones alone and is incomplete. The DNA gave D and trimming, while V, J and clone size come from that table. The sample has about 300,000 clones, approximately 90% seen once. In Cohort 3, a recovered donor had either two negative PCRs, clearance, or symptom resolution.

Material: PBMCs or T cells enriched from blood (not recorded which). The chain has TRBV19 and TRBJ1-6, with D tentatively TRBD1 (6 bases). This receptor was identified in a man aged 25-45 years who had recovered from COVID-19. The CDR3: CASSRLNRDIDSPLHF. The CDR3 DNA sequence: TGTGCCAGTAGTCGACTGAACAGGGATATCGATTCACCCCTCCACTTT. Variable domain in full (rest from reference TRBV19 and TRBJ1-6): DGGITQSPKYLFRKEGQNVTLSCEQNLNHDAMYWYRQDPGQGLRLIYYSQIVNDFQKGDIAEGYSVSREKKESFPLTVTSAQKNPTAFYLCASSRLNRDIDSPLHFGNGTRLTVT.